This section outlines one T cell receptor beta chain sequence together with its context. Its antigen is unknown. The sample originates from a study of T cell responses to AZD1222 COVID-19 vaccine. Study-wide background: Samples with a second dose at about 4 or about 12 weeks were pooled together.

Sequencing was performed with immunoSEQ multiplex PCR; in TCRdb, only in-frame clones are kept and a portion is missing. The repertoire holds about 180,000 clones, with roughly nine tenths as singletons. General study results and limits: Only 5 or 6 people who got AZD1222 tested seropositive at baseline. Spike-specific TCR breadth and depth grew following two AZD1222 doses.

The ends lost 4 bases at V and 6 bases at J; junction bases unmatched: 2. This CDR3 is 13 amino acids long. Germline loops: CDR1 SQVTM, CDR2 ANQGSEA. The V gene is TRBV29-1, the J gene TRBJ1-4; 10 bases agree with TRBD1. This receptor was identified in an adult in good health. Here the sequenced sample was peripheral blood, taken on day 0 of AZD1222 vaccination. The DNA for the CDR3 is TGCAGCGTTGCCGGGACAGGGGATGAAAAACTGTTTTTT. It yields the protein CSVAGTGDEKLFF. The full variable domain, its missing parts supplied by reference TRBV29-1 and TRBJ1-4, is SAVISQKPSRDICQRGTSLTIQCQVDSQVTMMFWYRQQPGQSLTLIATANQGSEATYESGFVIDKFPISRPNLTFSTLTVSNMSPEDSSIYLCSVAGTGDEKLFFGSGTQLSVL.